Listed here are 16 T cell receptor beta chains from one sample, sequenced in a study of blood T cell repertoires in COVID-19. Some clones are missing from TCRdb's copy, which holds only in-frame ones; the method was immunoSEQ multiplex PCR. The table has roughly 180,000 clones, about 82% seen once; the top ten hold more than 7.5%. Specimen: PBMCs or T cells enriched from blood (not recorded which). The receptors derive from a woman aged 30 to 39 who had recovered from COVID-19.

The CDR3 spells CASSTGSSGNTIYF. CDR3 nucleotides: TGTGCCAGCAGTACAGGCTCCTCTGGAAACACCATATATTTT. The chain couples TRBV5-8 to TRBJ1-3, with D perhaps matching TRBD1 (5 bases). Germline V CDR1 and CDR2: SGHTS, YDEGEE. The ends were cut back, 5 bases at V and 0 bases at J, with 9 bases in the middle. This CDR3 comprises 14 residues.

This clone was observed a handful of times. The V and J genes are TRBV18 and TRBJ2-7; 9 bases match TRBD2. Losses at the gene ends were 2 bases for V and 2 bases for J; bases not matched to a gene: 4. Germline assignment: CDR1 KGHSH and CDR2 LQKENI. The CDR3 covers 15 residues. CDR3 sequence: CASSPRASGTYEQYF. CDR3 nucleotide sequence: TGTGCCAGCTCACCAAGGGCTAGCGGGACCTACGAGCAGTACTTC.

This chain joins TRBV5-1 and TRBJ2-5; 7 positions agree with TRBD1. CDR1 is SGHRS and CDR2 is YFSETQ in the germline V gene. The CDR3 has 14 amino acids. The trim removed 3 bases at V and 1 base at J, leaving 3 bases unmatched. As DNA, the CDR3 is TGCGCCAGCAGCTCCGGGACAGTCCAAGAGACCCAGTACTTC. The encoded protein is CASSSGTVQETQYF. Using reference TRBV5-1 and TRBJ2-5 for the parts outside the CDR3, the full variable domain is KAGVTQTPRYLIKTRGQQVTLSCSPISGHRSVSWYQQTPGQGLQFLFEYFSETQRNKGNFPGRFSGRQFSNSRSEMNVSTLELGDSALYLCASSSGTVQETQYFGPGTRLLVL.

The V gene is TRBV20-1, the J gene TRBJ2-7; 7 bases line up with TRBD1. Germline V gene data show CDR1 as DFQATT and CDR2 as SNEGSKA (reference sequence). Unmatched junction bases numbered 4, after V lost 3 bases and J lost 2 bases. The CDR3 consists of 13 residues. CDR3 nucleotide sequence: TGCAGTGCTAGTAACAGGGGTACCTACGAGCAGTACTTC. It is translated as CSASNRGTYEQYF.

The chain recombines TRBV27 with TRBJ2-5; 14 bases match TRBD2. Germline V gene data show CDR1 as MNHEY and CDR2 as SMNVEV (reference sequence). The J segment lost 5 bases and the V segment lost 4 bases, leaving 6 bases of the junction unmatched. This CDR3 is 16 amino acids long. CDR3 nucleotides: TGTGCCAGCAGTTCCTGGACTAGCGGGAGGAGGGAGACCCAGTACTTC. Amino acids: CASSSWTSGRRETQYF.

This sequence joins TRBV28 and TRBJ2-7, with D tentatively TRBD2 (6 bases). V lost 3 bases to trimming and J lost 2 bases, with 14 bases between them. Germline CDR1 reads MDHEN; CDR2 reads SYDVKM. CDR3 size: 15 residues. The CDR3 here is CASSLLTGATYEQYF. CDR3 sequence (DNA): TGTGCCAGCAGTTTGCTGACGGGAGCTACCTACGAGCAGTACTTC. Variable domain in full (rest from reference TRBV28 and TRBJ2-7): DVKVTQSSRYLVKRTGEKVFLECVQDMDHENMFWYRQDPGLGLRLIYFSYDVKMKEKGDIPEGYSVSREKKERFSLILESASTNQTSMYLCASSLLTGATYEQYFGPGTRLTVT.

V usage is TRBV6-1 and J usage is TRBJ2-5; 10 bases agree with TRBD2. This CDR3 has 16 amino acids. The V segment lost 2 bases and the J segment 4 bases; nucleotides outside the gene matches: 7. The V gene's germline CDR1 is MNHNS and CDR2 SASEGT. CDR3 sequence reads: CASSENPAGGPETQYF. The CDR3 DNA reads as TGTGCCAGCAGTGAAAACCCAGCGGGAGGGCCAGAGACCCAGTACTTC.

On this clone: The same CDR3 also results from other DNA sequences found in this sample. This rearrangement joins TRBV10-3 to TRBJ2-7; D possibly corresponds to TRBD1 (5 bases). CDR1 ENHRY and CDR2 SYGVKD come from the germline V gene. The CDR3 length is 14 residues. Deletions cut 0 bases from V and 0 bases from J, with 6 bases between. CDR3 DNA: TGTGCCATCAGTGAGTCTGACAGCTCCTACGAGCAGTACTTC. Its translation: CAISESDSSYEQYF.

This clone showed up just a few times. The CDR3 protein is CASSLTRLANYGYTF. CDR3 in DNA: TGTGCCAGCAGCTTAACCAGACTTGCTAACTATGGCTACACCTTC. The V and J genes are TRBV7-9 and TRBJ1-2; D call uncertain. The V end lost 2 bases, the J end lost 0 bases, and 10 bases lay between the germline ends. The CDR3 totals 15 residues. Per the germline V gene, CDR1 is SEHNR and CDR2 is FQNEAQ (reference sequence). The full variable domain, its missing parts supplied by reference TRBV7-9 and TRBJ1-2, is DTGVSQNPRHKITKRGQNVTFRCDPISEHNRLYWYRQTLGQGPEFLTYFQNEAQLEKSRLLSDRFSAERPKGSFSTLEIQRTEQGDSAMYLCASSLTRLANYGYTFGSGTRLTVV.

The chain joins TRBV10-1 to TRBJ2-3; 9 nucleotides match TRBD2. The ends lost 6 bases at V and 4 bases at J; junction bases unmatched: 14. The CDR3 is made up of 17 amino acids. CDR1 is WNHNN and CDR2 is SYGVQD in the germline V gene (reference sequence). CDR3 DNA: TGCGCCAGCAGCCCTAACGTGGCTAGCGGGACGGCAGATACGCAGTATTTT. This encodes CASSPNVASGTADTQYF.

The gene calls are TRBV7-8 and TRBJ2-3, with 8 bases fitting TRBD1. Germline lookup yields CDR1 SGHVS and CDR2 FQNEAQ. The CDR3 has 17 residues. Trimming took 5 bases from V and 0 from J; bases not matched to a gene: 10. CDR3 protein: CASSPYETGASTDTQYF. DNA of the CDR3: TGTGCCAGCAGCCCTTACGAGACAGGGGCGAGCACAGATACGCAGTATTTT.

The genes are TRBV5-1 and TRBJ1-2, with D unresolved. The germline V gene encodes CDR1 SGHRS and CDR2 YFSETQ. V lost 4 bases and J lost 0, with 16 bases in between. The CDR3 sequence is 16 residues long. CDR3 nucleotides: TGCGCCAGCAGCCCGGGTATCGGTCGTTCTAACTATGGCTACACCTTC. This sequence encodes CASSPGIGRSNYGYTF.

The J gene is TRBJ2-7, the V gene TRBV6-1; tentative D call: TRBD2 (5 bases). With 3 bases removed from V and 1 base from J, the gap between germline ends came to 7 bases. CDR3 length: 13 residues. The germline gives CDR1 MNHNS, CDR2 SASEGT. The CDR3 protein is CASSDVASYEQYF. In DNA form, the CDR3 reads TGTGCCAGCAGTGATGTAGCGTCCTACGAGCAGTACTTC.

The J gene is TRBJ1-2, the V gene TRBV18, with TRBD1 as a possible D gene (6 bases). Between the trimmed V and J ends, which lost 2 bases and 7 bases, there was a span of 11 bases. The CDR3 covers 13 residues. CDR1 is KGHSH, CDR2 LQKENI, per germline. CDR3 DNA sequence: TGTGCCAGCTCACCAGCAGGGGATCGTGGCTACACCTTC. As protein: CASSPAGDRGYTF.

The rearrangement links TRBV28 to TRBJ1-5, with TRBD1 matching 12 bases. V was pared by 11 bases and J by 1 base, with 9 bases of the junction left unmatched. The germline V gene has CDR1 MDHEN and CDR2 SYDVKM. The CDR3 has 16 amino acids. CDR3 loop: CAGTGGAMRSNQPQHF. The CDR3 nucleotides read TGTGCCGGGACAGGGGGCGCGATGCGGAGCAATCAGCCCCAGCATTTT.

The gene calls are TRBV11-2 and TRBJ1-4; 8 bases match TRBD1. The CDR3 has 17 residues. Germline loops: CDR1 SGHAT, CDR2 FQNNGV. Unmatched junction bases numbered 16, after V lost 5 bases and J lost 8 bases. CDR3 region: CASSRGLAGGLGEKLFF. The CDR3 nucleotides are TGTGCCAGCAGCCGCGGTCTGGCAGGGGGCCTGGGGGAAAAACTGTTTTTT.